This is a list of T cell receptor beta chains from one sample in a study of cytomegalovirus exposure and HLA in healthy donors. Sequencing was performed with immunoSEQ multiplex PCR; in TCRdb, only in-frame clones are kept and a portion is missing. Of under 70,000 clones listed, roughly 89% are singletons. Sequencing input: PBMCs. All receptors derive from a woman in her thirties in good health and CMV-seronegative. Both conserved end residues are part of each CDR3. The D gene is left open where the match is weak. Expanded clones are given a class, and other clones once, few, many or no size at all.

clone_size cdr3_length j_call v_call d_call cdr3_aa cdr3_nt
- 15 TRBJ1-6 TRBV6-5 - CASSHQGSYNSPLHF TGTGCCAGCAGCCACCAGGGCTCCTATAATTCACCCCTCCACTTT
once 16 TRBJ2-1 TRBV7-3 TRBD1 CASSRGGQGSYNEQFF TGTGCCAGCAGCCGGGGTGGACAGGGTTCGTACAATGAGCAGTTCTTC
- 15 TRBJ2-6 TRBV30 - CAWSLGTSGANVLTF TGTGCCTGGAGTTTGGGCACCTCTGGGGCCAACGTCCTGACTTTC
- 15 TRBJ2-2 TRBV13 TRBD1 CASSPGTGRTGELFF TGTGCCAGCAGCCCGGGGACAGGGCGAACCGGGGAGCTGTTTTTT
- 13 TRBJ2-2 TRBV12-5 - CASGFENTGELFF TGTGCTAGTGGTTTCGAGAATACCGGGGAGCTGTTTTTT
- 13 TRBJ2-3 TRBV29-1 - CSGRQITTDTQYF TGCAGCGGCAGACAGATAACCACAGATACGCAGTATTTT
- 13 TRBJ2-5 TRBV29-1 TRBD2 CSVSGITGETQYF TGCAGCGTGAGCGGGATTACGGGGGAGACCCAGTACTTC
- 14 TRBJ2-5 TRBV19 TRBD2 CASSSTGTSETQYF TGTGCCAGTAGTTCAACCGGGACTAGCGAGACCCAGTACTTC
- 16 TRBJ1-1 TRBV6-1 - CASSDREGSMNTEAFF TGTGCCAGCAGTGATAGGGAAGGGAGTATGAACACTGAAGCTTTCTTT
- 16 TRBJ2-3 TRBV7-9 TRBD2 CASSSVAGGRADTQYF TGTGCCAGCAGCTCCGTAGCGGGAGGGCGGGCAGATACGCAGTATTTT
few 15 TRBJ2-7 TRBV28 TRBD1 CASSLKDGRGYEQYF TGTGCCAGCAGTTTGAAAGATGGCAGGGGGTACGAGCAGTACTTC
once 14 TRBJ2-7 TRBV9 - CASSSRQANYEQYF TGTGCCAGCAGCTCCCGACAGGCGAACTACGAGCAGTACTTC
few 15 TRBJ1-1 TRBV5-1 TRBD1 CASSPRTGRETEAFF TGCGCCAGCAGCCCAAGGACAGGGAGAGAAACTGAAGCTTTCTTT
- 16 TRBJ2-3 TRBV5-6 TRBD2 CASSLTVSGSADTQYF TGTGCCAGCAGCCTAACCGTTAGCGGGAGCGCAGATACGCAGTATTTT
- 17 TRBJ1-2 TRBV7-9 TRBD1 CASSFRPAGTGDSGYTF TGTGCCAGCAGCTTCCGGCCGGCCGGGACAGGGGATTCGGGCTACACCTTC